The rows below give T cell receptor beta chains drawn from one sample of a study of cytomegalovirus exposure and HLA in healthy donors. Some clones are missing from TCRdb's copy, which holds only in-frame ones; the method was immunoSEQ multiplex PCR. The sample gives around 160,000 clones, roughly 88% of which show up once; about a tenth is in the top ten. Specimen: PBMCs. These receptors were taken from a man between 18 and 35 years old in good health and CMV-seropositive. CDR3s include the opening cysteine and the closing phenylalanine or tryptophan. A D gene is named only where the DNA matches it firmly. For some rows the clone size is stated as once, few or many, or as a class when expanded; others skip it.

d_gene: TRBD2; j_gene: TRBJ2-7; abundance: NA; len: 13; v_gene: TRBV4-1; CDR3aa: CASSQTSGYEQYF; CDR3nt: TGCGCCAGCAGCCAGACTAGCGGATACGAGCAGTACTTC
d_gene: TRBD2; j_gene: TRBJ2-3; abundance: NA; len: 18; v_gene: TRBV7-9; CDR3aa: CASSLGGSGGYRTDTQYF; CDR3nt: TGTGCCAGCAGCTTAGGGGGTAGCGGGGGTTATAGAACAGATACGCAGTATTTT
d_gene: NA; j_gene: TRBJ2-1; abundance: NA; len: 14; v_gene: TRBV19; CDR3aa: CASTSHDSYNEQFF; CDR3nt: TGTGCCAGTACGTCTCATGACTCGTACAATGAGCAGTTCTTC
d_gene: TRBD2; j_gene: TRBJ2-3; abundance: NA; len: 15; v_gene: TRBV9; CDR3aa: CASSVSTSGTDTQYF; CDR3nt: TGTGCCAGCAGCGTATCGACTAGCGGCACAGATACGCAGTATTTT
d_gene: NA; j_gene: TRBJ2-6; abundance: NA; len: 19; v_gene: TRBV12-2; CDR3aa: CASRAQTRTGCSGANVLTF; CDR3nt: TGTGCAAGTCGCGCCCAAACAAGGACAGGATGCTCTGGGGCCAACGTCCTGACTTTC
d_gene: TRBD1; j_gene: TRBJ2-3; abundance: NA; len: 17; v_gene: TRBV7-6; CDR3aa: CASSPGTGGQGANTQYF; CDR3nt: TGTGCCAGCAGTCCTGGGACCGGGGGACAGGGGGCGAATACGCAGTATTTT
d_gene: NA; j_gene: TRBJ1-6; abundance: NA; len: 16; v_gene: TRBV27; CDR3aa: CASSLTGSSYNSPLHF; CDR3nt: TGTGCCAGCAGTTTAACAGGTTCCTCCTATAATTCCCCCCTCCACTTT
d_gene: TRBD2; j_gene: TRBJ2-7; abundance: NA; len: 13; v_gene: TRBV5-1; CDR3aa: CASRAGGSYEQYF; CDR3nt: TGCGCCAGCCGGGCGGGGGGCTCGTACGAGCAGTACTTC
d_gene: TRBD1; j_gene: TRBJ1-2; abundance: NA; len: 14; v_gene: TRBV5-4; CDR3aa: CASSPGQGAGGYTF; CDR3nt: TGTGCCAGCAGCCCGGGGCAGGGGGCTGGTGGCTACACCTTC
d_gene: NA; j_gene: TRBJ2-5; abundance: NA; len: 13; v_gene: TRBV7-2; CDR3aa: CASRPPSRETQYF; CDR3nt: TGTGCCAGCAGGCCCCCGAGCCGAGAGACCCAGTACTTC
d_gene: NA; j_gene: TRBJ1-5; abundance: NA; len: 15; v_gene: TRBV7-6; CDR3aa: CASSLGEEGRQPQHF; CDR3nt: TGTGCCAGCAGCTTAGGGGAGGAGGGGCGGCAGCCCCAGCATTTT
d_gene: NA; j_gene: TRBJ1-6; abundance: NA; len: 15; v_gene: TRBV5-4; CDR3aa: CASSLGGIYNSPLHF; CDR3nt: TGTGCCAGCAGCTTGGGCGGCATATATAATTCACCCCTCCACTTT
d_gene: NA; j_gene: TRBJ1-4; abundance: NA; len: 16; v_gene: TRBV6-4; CDR3aa: CASSPEPGPTNEKLFF; CDR3nt: TGTGCCAGCAGCCCAGAACCAGGGCCAACTAATGAAAAACTGTTTTTT
d_gene: NA; j_gene: TRBJ2-7; abundance: NA; len: 14; v_gene: TRBV7-3; CDR3aa: CASSPSSRTYEQYF; CDR3nt: TGTGCCAGCAGCCCCTCTAGTAGGACATACGAGCAGTACTTC
d_gene: NA; j_gene: TRBJ2-2; abundance: NA; len: 13; v_gene: TRBV6-1; CDR3aa: CASTSGVAGELFF; CDR3nt: TGTGCCAGCACCTCCGGGGTGGCCGGGGAGCTGTTTTTT
d_gene: NA; j_gene: TRBJ1-4; abundance: NA; len: 13; v_gene: TRBV30; CDR3aa: CAWRFGRREKLFF; CDR3nt: TGTGCCTGGAGGTTCGGGAGACGGGAAAAACTGTTTTTT
d_gene: NA; j_gene: TRBJ1-4; abundance: few; len: 14; v_gene: TRBV7-9; CDR3aa: CASSKTVVGEKLFF; CDR3nt: TGTGCCAGCAGCAAGACAGTGGTCGGCGAAAAACTGTTTTTT
d_gene: TRBD1; j_gene: TRBJ1-6; abundance: NA; len: 16; v_gene: TRBV7-2; CDR3aa: CASSLGPSGGNSPLHF; CDR3nt: TGTGCCAGCAGCTTAGGTCCCTCAGGGGGTAATTCACCCCTCCACTTT
d_gene: NA; j_gene: TRBJ1-1; abundance: NA; len: 15; v_gene: TRBV18; CDR3aa: CASSSEQVGGTEAFF; CDR3nt: TGTGCCAGCTCAAGTGAACAGGTTGGCGGAACTGAAGCTTTCTTT
d_gene: TRBD1; j_gene: TRBJ2-7; abundance: NA; len: 16; v_gene: TRBV10-1; CDR3aa: CASMGQDDWGPYEQYF; CDR3nt: TGCGCCAGCATGGGACAGGACGACTGGGGTCCCTACGAGCAGTACTTC
d_gene: NA; j_gene: TRBJ2-5; abundance: NA; len: 15; v_gene: TRBV19; CDR3aa: CASSRSDTYQETQYF; CDR3nt: TGTGCCAGTAGTAGGTCGGACACCTACCAAGAGACCCAGTACTTC
d_gene: TRBD1; j_gene: TRBJ2-3; abundance: NA; len: 14; v_gene: TRBV10-3; CDR3aa: CAIRGTGYTDTQYF; CDR3nt: TGTGCCATCAGGGGGACAGGGTACACAGATACGCAGTATTTT
d_gene: NA; j_gene: TRBJ2-4; abundance: NA; len: 16; v_gene: TRBV7-9; CDR3aa: CASSSRTGVFKNIQYF; CDR3nt: TGTGCCAGCAGCTCTCGGACTGGCGTATTCAAAAACATTCAGTACTTC
d_gene: NA; j_gene: TRBJ1-5; abundance: few; len: 12; v_gene: TRBV6-1; CDR3aa: CASRGSNQPQHF; CDR3nt: TGTGCCAGCCGCGGTAGCAATCAGCCCCAGCATTTT
d_gene: TRBD1; j_gene: TRBJ2-1; abundance: NA; len: 15; v_gene: TRBV18; CDR3aa: CASSLTRDRGNEQFF; CDR3nt: TGTGCCAGCTCACTCACCCGGGACAGGGGCAATGAGCAGTTCTTC
d_gene: TRBD1; j_gene: TRBJ1-4; abundance: NA; len: 15; v_gene: TRBV19; CDR3aa: CVSSIATGRREKLFF; CDR3nt: TGTGTCAGTAGTATAGCGACAGGGCGTCGAGAAAAACTGTTTTTT
d_gene: NA; j_gene: TRBJ2-5; abundance: NA; len: 19; v_gene: TRBV21-1; CDR3aa: CAGYKRPRELAGGQETQYF; CDR3nt: TGTGCCGGTTATAAAAGGCCCCGAGAACTAGCGGGGGGCCAAGAGACCCAGTACTTC
d_gene: TRBD1; j_gene: TRBJ2-3; abundance: NA; len: 15; v_gene: TRBV7-2; CDR3aa: CASSFAGTATDTQYF; CDR3nt: TGTGCCAGCAGCTTCGCTGGGACAGCCACAGATACGCAGTATTTT
d_gene: NA; j_gene: TRBJ1-1; abundance: few; len: 12; v_gene: TRBV9; CDR3aa: CASSVGAPEAFF; CDR3nt: TGTGCCAGCAGCGTAGGGGCCCCTGAAGCTTTCTTT
d_gene: TRBD1; j_gene: TRBJ1-3; abundance: NA; len: 14; v_gene: TRBV5-5; CDR3aa: CASSLGQGYGTIYF; CDR3nt: TGTGCCAGCAGCTTGGGACAGGGGTACGGGACCATATATTTT
d_gene: NA; j_gene: TRBJ2-2; abundance: NA; len: 15; v_gene: TRBV6-4; CDR3aa: CASSEEGSNTGELFF; CDR3nt: TGTGCCAGCAGTGAGGAGGGTTCGAACACCGGGGAGCTGTTTTTT
d_gene: TRBD1; j_gene: TRBJ2-7; abundance: few; len: 17; v_gene: TRBV18; CDR3aa: CASSPQGGGRTGDEQYF; CDR3nt: TGTGCCAGCTCACCACAAGGGGGGGGTCGGACAGGGGACGAGCAGTACTTC
d_gene: TRBD2; j_gene: TRBJ2-1; abundance: NA; len: 16; v_gene: TRBV5-1; CDR3aa: CASSQNLAGGLNEQFF; CDR3nt: TGCGCCAGCAGCCAAAATCTAGCGGGGGGGCTTAATGAGCAGTTCTTC
d_gene: NA; j_gene: TRBJ1-3; abundance: NA; len: 14; v_gene: TRBV11-2; CDR3aa: CASSLAYARNTIYF; CDR3nt: TGTGCCAGCAGCTTAGCGTACGCTAGAAACACCATATATTTT
d_gene: NA; j_gene: TRBJ1-1; abundance: NA; len: 13; v_gene: TRBV21-1; CDR3aa: CASPAGVNTEAFF; CDR3nt: TGTGCCAGCCCAGCAGGGGTGAACACTGAAGCTTTCTTT
d_gene: TRBD1; j_gene: TRBJ1-2; abundance: NA; len: 15; v_gene: TRBV9; CDR3aa: CASSTEDRGEDGYTF; CDR3nt: TGTGCCAGCAGCACCGAGGACAGGGGTGAGGATGGCTACACCTTC
d_gene: NA; j_gene: TRBJ2-7; abundance: NA; len: 13; v_gene: TRBV10-2; CDR3aa: CASSEGAAYEQYF; CDR3nt: TGCGCCAGCAGTGAGGGGGCGGCCTACGAGCAGTACTTC
d_gene: TRBD2; j_gene: TRBJ2-5; abundance: NA; len: 14; v_gene: TRBV19; CDR3aa: CASKDGGAGETQYF; CDR3nt: TGTGCCAGTAAGGACGGGGGGGCTGGGGAGACCCAGTACTTC
d_gene: NA; j_gene: TRBJ2-1; abundance: NA; len: 15; v_gene: TRBV4-1; CDR3aa: CASGITSIPGNEQFF; CDR3nt: TGCGCCAGCGGCATAACCTCCATTCCCGGGAATGAGCAGTTCTTC
d_gene: NA; j_gene: TRBJ2-7; abundance: NA; len: 15; v_gene: TRBV6-5; CDR3aa: CASSGDREASYEQYF; CDR3nt: TGTGCCAGCAGCGGTGACAGGGAGGCGTCCTACGAGCAGTACTTC
d_gene: TRBD1; j_gene: TRBJ1-1; abundance: NA; len: 11; v_gene: TRBV7-8; CDR3aa: CASSLGQGAFF; CDR3nt: TGTGCCAGCAGCCTGGGACAGGGCGCTTTCTTT
d_gene: NA; j_gene: TRBJ1-5; abundance: NA; len: 11; v_gene: TRBV6-1; CDR3aa: CASSQYQPQHF; CDR3nt: TGTGCTTCGTCTCAGTATCAGCCCCAGCATTTT
d_gene: NA; j_gene: TRBJ2-7; abundance: NA; len: 16; v_gene: TRBV6-6; CDR3aa: CASSYSLTGEAYEQYF; CDR3nt: TGTGCCAGCAGTTACTCGCTCACAGGGGAGGCCTACGAGCAGTACTTC
d_gene: TRBD1; j_gene: TRBJ1-4; abundance: NA; len: 14; v_gene: TRBV10-3; CDR3aa: CASQGARTNEKLFF; CDR3nt: TGTGCCTCACAGGGGGCGCGGACTAATGAAAAACTGTTTTTT
d_gene: TRBD1; j_gene: TRBJ2-7; abundance: NA; len: 16; v_gene: TRBV9; CDR3aa: CASSFGRDRASYEQYF; CDR3nt: TGTGCCAGCAGCTTTGGCCGGGACAGGGCCTCCTACGAGCAGTACTTC